This passage covers 17 T cell receptor beta chains from one sample sequenced in a study of OX40 agonist ivuxolimab in advanced cancers. Measured with immunoSEQ multiplex PCR; TCRdb has only the in-frame clones, and not every one. Here the sample spans over 40,000 clones, around 88% being singletons. Sequencing was performed on CD4+ or CD8+ T cells sorted from blood, taken in a trial of the OX40 agonist ivuxolimab. All receptors derive from an adult with an advanced solid tumor such as melanoma, head and neck, liver or kidney cancer.

This chain joins TRBV5-6 and TRBJ1-5; no reliable D call. Looked up from germline, CDR1 is SGHDT and CDR2 is YYEEEE. With 1 base removed from V and 9 bases from J, the gap between germline ends came to 11 bases. This CDR3 spans 13 amino acids. The CDR3 bases are TGTGCCAGCAGCTTGCGGGCGGCAGGGCCCCAGCATTTT. Protein product: CASSLRAAGPQHF.

V is TRBV5-8 and J is TRBJ2-7, with 10 bases that match TRBD1. Germline V CDR1 and CDR2: SGHTS, YDEGEE. There are 13 residues in the CDR3. With V trimmed by 3 bases and J by 4 bases, 1 base remained unmatched. The CDR3 here is CASSWTGGYEQYF. CDR3 sequence (DNA): TGTGCCAGCAGCTGGACAGGGGGATACGAGCAGTACTTC.

The chain carries TRBV5-4 and TRBJ1-4; TRBD1 matches at 8 bases. From germline, CDR1 is SGHNT and CDR2 YYREEE (reference sequence). The V gene end was trimmed by 4 bases and the J gene end by 8 bases; junction bases not matched to a gene: 7. The CDR3 runs to 14 residues. The CDR3 nucleotides read TGTGCCAGCAGCCCGGACAGGGCGGGGGAAAAACTGTTTTTT. It specifies CASSPDRAGEKLFF.

V is TRBV5-4 and J is TRBJ1-4; perhaps TRBD1 as D (5 bases). The V end lost 1 base, the J end lost 2 bases, and 15 bases lay between the germline ends. CDR3 length: 17 residues. The germline CDR1 and CDR2 sequences are SGHNT and YYREEE (reference sequence). DNA for the CDR3: TGTGCCAGCAGCTTGCTCACCCAGGGATCGACTAATGAAAAACTGTTTTTT. As protein: CASSLLTQGSTNEKLFF. The variable domain in full, with the rest retrieved from reference TRBV5-4 and TRBJ1-4, is ETGVTQSPTHLIKTRGQQVTLRCSSQSGHNTVSWYQQALGQGPQFIFQYYREEENGRGNFPPRFSGLQFPNYSSELNVNALELDDSALYLCASSLLTQGSTNEKLFFGSGTQLSVL.

CDR3 sequence reads: CASSPQTDTQYF. CDR3 coding DNA: TGTGCCAGCTCACCTCAAACAGATACGCAGTATTTT. The chain is built from TRBV18 and TRBJ2-3; D unresolved. The CDR3 has 12 amino acids. The V gene lost 3 bases and the J gene lost 3 bases, with 4 bases spanning the gap. Germline values: CDR1 KGHSH, CDR2 LQKENI.

The rearrangement uses TRBV5-1 and TRBJ2-7, with 7 bases that match TRBD2. CDR1 and CDR2 from the germline V gene are SGHRS and YFSETQ. The V and J ends lost 4 bases and 7 bases, in that order; junction bases with no gene match: 8. The CDR3 is 13 residues long. The CDR3 reads CASSTPYGREQYF. The CDR3 DNA is TGCGCCAGCAGCACCCCCTACGGGAGGGAGCAGTACTTC. Full variable domain (missing parts from reference TRBV5-1 and TRBJ2-7): KAGVTQTPRYLIKTRGQQVTLSCSPISGHRSVSWYQQTPGQGLQFLFEYFSETQRNKGNFPGRFSGRQFSNSRSEMNVSTLELGDSALYLCASSTPYGREQYFGPGTRLTVT.

This clone was counted only a few times. CDR3 nucleotide sequence: TGCGCCAGCAGCTTGCCACTCGGGACAGGGGTAGATGAGCAGTACTTC. Translated: CASSLPLGTGVDEQYF. This chain uses TRBV5-1 with TRBJ2-7; 10 bases agree with TRBD1. This CDR3 is built from 16 residues. Germline CDR1 and CDR2: SGHRS and YFSETQ. V lost 1 base and J lost 7; bases outside the gene matches: 11.

V usage is TRBV2 and J usage is TRBJ1-4; no clear D. Trimming pared 1 base from V and 0 bases from J, leaving 9 bases between. Germline-derived CDR1 and CDR2 are SNHLY and FYNNEI. CDR3 length equals 16 residues. The CDR3 bases are TGTGCCAGCAGTGAAGGGCAGCATGCAACTAATGAAAAACTGTTTTTT. Its protein is CASSEGQHATNEKLFF.

This rearrangement joins TRBV6-5 to TRBJ1-5; D possibly corresponds to TRBD1 (5 bases). Between the trimmed V and J ends, which lost 5 bases and 1 base, there was a span of 12 bases. CDR3 length: 15 residues. The germline CDR1 and CDR2 sequences are MNHEY and SVGAGI. The CDR3 sequence: CASSPSGGSNQPQHF. As DNA, the CDR3 is TGTGCCAGCAGTCCCTCCGGGGGAAGCAATCAGCCCCAGCATTTT.

The genes are TRBV19 and TRBJ2-1; D not resolved. Germline lookup yields CDR1 LNHDA and CDR2 SQIVND (reference sequence). This CDR3 has 14 residues. Trimming pared 3 bases from V and 1 base from J, leaving 7 bases between. CDR3: CASSIGSSYNEQFF. CDR3 nucleotide sequence: TGTGCCAGTAGTATTGGCAGTTCCTACAATGAGCAGTTCTTC.

The V call is TRBV28, the J call TRBJ2-1, with D possibly TRBD1 on 6 matching bases. Germline V CDR1 and CDR2: MDHEN, SYDVKM. V dropped 8 bases and J dropped 4 bases, with 15 bases sitting between them. The CDR3 is 14 residues long. Written as DNA, the CDR3 is TGTGCCAGCCACAGGGACACCAAATACAATGAGCAGTTCTTC. Its translation: CASHRDTKYNEQFF.

The V and J genes are TRBV6-1 and TRBJ1-4; possibly TRBD1 for D (5 bases). The CDR3 covers 13 residues. V lost 4 bases and J 8 bases, leaving 11 bases between the germline ends. CDR1 is MNHNS, CDR2 SASEGT, per germline. CDR3 sequence reads: CASSARGTEKLFF. CDR3 in DNA: TGTGCCAGCAGTGCCCGAGGGACCGAAAAACTGTTTTTT.

V and J are TRBV4-2 and TRBJ1-2; 7 nucleotides align to TRBD1. This CDR3 is built from 13 residues. In germline, CDR1 is LGHNA, CDR2 YNFKEQ. V trimming: 5 bases; J trimming: 4 bases; junction bases outside the gene matches: 4. In DNA form, the CDR3 reads TGTGCCAGCAGCGCCGACAGGGTCTATGGCTACACCTTC. This gives the protein CASSADRVYGYTF.

The chain joins TRBV5-1 to TRBJ2-7; weak D call: TRBD1 (5 bases). This CDR3 comprises 14 residues. The ends were cut back, 0 bases at V and 3 bases at J, with 10 bases in the middle. In germline, CDR1 is SGHRS, CDR2 YFSETQ. The CDR3 protein is CASSLGQGGYEQYF. DNA for the CDR3: TGCGCCAGCAGCTTGGGCCAGGGTGGCTACGAGCAGTACTTC.

The chain recombines TRBV6-1 with TRBJ2-5, with 8 bases matching TRBD1. The V gene's germline CDR1 is MNHNS and CDR2 SASEGT. The CDR3 loop spans 14 amino acids. J gave up 1 base and V 6 bases, and 4 bases lay outside the gene matches. As DNA, the CDR3 is TGTGCCAGCAGCAAAGGACAGGGCCAAGAGACCCAGTACTTC. Residues: CASSKGQGQETQYF.

The chain links TRBV23-1 to TRBJ1-2; possible D gene TRBD1, 6 bases. TRBV23-1 is recorded as an ORF, its role being uncertain. This CDR3 has 17 residues. V gave up 4 bases and J gave up 5 bases, with 23 bases separating them. CDR3 amino acids: CASSRDTSGLVWYGYTF. DNA for the CDR3: TGCGCCAGCAGTCGGGACACCTCGGGACTTGTATGGTATGGCTACACCTTC.

V usage is TRBV18 and J usage is TRBJ2-3; D may be TRBD1 or TRBD2 (6 bases each). The CDR3 sequence is 16 residues long. In germline, CDR1 is KGHSH, CDR2 LQKENI. Trimming cost V 2 bases and J 8 bases, with 20 bases left between them. As DNA, the CDR3 is TGTGCCAGCTCACCAGTGGAGGGGGTCCTGAGGGGTACGCAGTATTTT. This encodes CASSPVEGVLRGTQYF.